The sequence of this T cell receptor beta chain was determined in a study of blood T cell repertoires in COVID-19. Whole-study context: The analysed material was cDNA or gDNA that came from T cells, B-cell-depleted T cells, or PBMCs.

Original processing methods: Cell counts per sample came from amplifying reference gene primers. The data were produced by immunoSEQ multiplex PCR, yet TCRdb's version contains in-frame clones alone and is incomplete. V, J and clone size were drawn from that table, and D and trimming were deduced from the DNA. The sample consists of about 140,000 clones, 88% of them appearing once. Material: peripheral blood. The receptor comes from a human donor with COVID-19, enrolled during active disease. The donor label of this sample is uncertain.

This CDR3 reads CASTPGGEVAGELFF. For the CDR3, the DNA is TGTGCCAGCACCCCGGGAGGGGAAGTGGCCGGGGAGCTGTTTTTT. The V and J genes are TRBV13 and TRBJ2-2; 8 bases fit TRBD2. Looked up from germline, CDR1 is PRHDT and CDR2 is FYEKMQ (reference sequence). V dropped 7 bases and J dropped 6; count of bases not matched to a gene: 10. The CDR3 is made up of 15 amino acids.